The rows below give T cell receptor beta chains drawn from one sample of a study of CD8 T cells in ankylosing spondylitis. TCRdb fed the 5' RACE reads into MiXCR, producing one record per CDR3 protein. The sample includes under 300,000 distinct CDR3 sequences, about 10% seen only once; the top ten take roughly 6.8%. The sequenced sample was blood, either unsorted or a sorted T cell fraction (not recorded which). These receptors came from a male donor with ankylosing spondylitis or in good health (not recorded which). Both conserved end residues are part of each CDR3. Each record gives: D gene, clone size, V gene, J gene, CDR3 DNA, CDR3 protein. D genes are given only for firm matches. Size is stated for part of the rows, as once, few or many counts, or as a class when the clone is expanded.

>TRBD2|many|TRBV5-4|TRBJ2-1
TGTGCCAGCAGCTTAACACTAGCGGGGGGGAATGAGCAGTTCTTC
CASSLTLAGGNEQFF
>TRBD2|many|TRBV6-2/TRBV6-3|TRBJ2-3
TGTGCCAGCAGTTACTCAGTGGGGGGCGGGGGGGCCTCTAGCACAGATACGCAGTATTTT
CASSYSVGGGGASSTDTQYF
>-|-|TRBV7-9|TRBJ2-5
TGTGCCAGCAGCTTTGCCAGGGACATTATGTACCAAGAGACCCAGTACTTC
CASSFARDIMYQETQYF
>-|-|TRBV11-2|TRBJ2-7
TGTGCCACCGCCACCACCTCCTACGAGCAGTACTTC
CATATTSYEQYF
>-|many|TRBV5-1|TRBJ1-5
TGCGCCAGCAGCCCGACCGGGGAGGTAAGCCAGCCCCAGCATTTT
CASSPTGEVSQPQHF
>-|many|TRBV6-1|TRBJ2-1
TGTGCCAGCAGTGACGGCTCGTCGGGGCCCTATGAGCAGTTCTTC
CASSDGSSGPYEQFF
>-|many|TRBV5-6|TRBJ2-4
TGTGCCAGCAGCTACGGGACGGGGGACATTCAGTACTTC
CASSYGTGDIQYF
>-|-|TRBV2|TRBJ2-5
TGTGCCAGCACGGCGGGACGGACAAAAACCCTCCTATACTTC
CASTAGRTKTLLYF
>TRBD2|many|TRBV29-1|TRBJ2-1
TGCAGCGTTGATAGCGGGATCATTTCCAATGAGCAGTTCTTC
CSVDSGIISNEQFF
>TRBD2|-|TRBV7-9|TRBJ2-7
TGTGCCAGCAGCCAAACTAGCGGGGGAAGCGAGCAGTACTTC
CASSQTSGGSEQYF
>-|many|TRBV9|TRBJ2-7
TGTGCCAGCAGCGTAGGAACGGGAACCTTCTACGAGCAGTACTTC
CASSVGTGTFYEQYF
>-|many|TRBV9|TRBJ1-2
TGTGCCAGCAGCGGGGGACGGACAGTTAAGGGGTTAGGTGGCTACACCTTC
CASSGGRTVKGLGGYTF
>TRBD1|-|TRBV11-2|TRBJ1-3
TGTGCCAGCATGGGTCTCCGGACAGGTTCCTCTGGAAACACCATATATTTT
CASMGLRTGSSGNTIYF
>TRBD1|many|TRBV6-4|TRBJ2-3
TGTGCCAGCTGCCTCAGATCCCGGGACAGGGGGCTGGGAGATACGCAGTATTTT
CASCLRSRDRGLGDTQYF
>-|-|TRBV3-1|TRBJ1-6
TGTGCCAGCAGCCTTATCTCCTATAATTCACCCCTCCACTTT
CASSLISYNSPLHF
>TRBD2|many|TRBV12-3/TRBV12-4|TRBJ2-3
TGTGCCAGCAGTTCGGCGGGAGTGAGCACAGATACGCAGTATTTT
CASSSAGVSTDTQYF
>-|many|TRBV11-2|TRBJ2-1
TGTGCCAGCAGCTTAACGGGAATCTCCTACAATGAGCAGTTCTTC
CASSLTGISYNEQFF
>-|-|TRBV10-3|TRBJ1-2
TGTGCCATCAGTGATGATCCAGGGTTTGGCTACACCTTC
CAISDDPGFGYTF
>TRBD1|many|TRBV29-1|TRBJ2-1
TGCAGCGCCGGGACAGGTATTTACAATGAGCAGTTCTTC
CSAGTGIYNEQFF
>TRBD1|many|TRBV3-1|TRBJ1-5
TGTGCCAGCAGCCAAGAGGTAGGGGGCATGCCCCAGCATTTT
CASSQEVGGMPQHF
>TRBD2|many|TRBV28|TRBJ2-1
TGTGCCAGCAGTTTGGGGGAACTAGCGCCACATACGGATGAGCAGTTCTTC
CASSLGELAPHTDEQFF
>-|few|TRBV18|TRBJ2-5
TGTGCCAGCTCACCAGGAGGGGGACAAGAGACCCAGTACTTC
CASSPGGGQETQYF
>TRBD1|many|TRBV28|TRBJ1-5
TGTGCCAGCGGACAGGGGGCTAGCAATCAGCCCCAGCATTTT
CASGQGASNQPQHF
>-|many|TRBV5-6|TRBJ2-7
TGTGCCAGCTTGGGGCAGGCACTCTACGAGCAGTACTTC
CASLGQALYEQYF
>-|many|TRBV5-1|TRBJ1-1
TGTGCCAGCAGTTTAGCGGGGGACACTGAAGCTTTCTTT
CASSLAGDTEAFF
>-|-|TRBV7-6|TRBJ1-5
TGTGCCAGCAGTCCATTAATAGCAGGGATTAGCAATCAGCCCCAGCATTTT
CASSPLIAGISNQPQHF
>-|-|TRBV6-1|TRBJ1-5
TGTGCCAGCAGTCCCGGGGACGGTTATCAGCCCCAGCATTTT
CASSPGDGYQPQHF
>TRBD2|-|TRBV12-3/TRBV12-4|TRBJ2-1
TGTGCCAGCAGATCTAGCGGGAGGCCCCGGGTTGAGCAGTTCTTC
CASRSSGRPRVEQFF
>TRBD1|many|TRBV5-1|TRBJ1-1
TGCGCCAGCAGCCAGGGCGACAGGGGCTTTACTGAAGCTTTCTTT
CASSQGDRGFTEAFF
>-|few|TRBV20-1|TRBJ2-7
TGCAGTGCTAGCCTCGCGGGGCCCGCCGACGAGCAGTACTTC
CSASLAGPADEQYF
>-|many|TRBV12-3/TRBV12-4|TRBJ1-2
TGTGCCAGCAGTTTAGCGGGCGGGGGTTATGGCTACACCTTC
CASSLAGGGYGYTF
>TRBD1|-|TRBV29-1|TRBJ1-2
TGCAGCGTTGGGGACAGGGGCGGCTACACCTTC
CSVGDRGGYTF
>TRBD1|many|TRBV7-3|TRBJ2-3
TGTGCCAGCAGCCCCTCAGGGGGTGATCGCACAGATACGCAGTATTTT
CASSPSGGDRTDTQYF
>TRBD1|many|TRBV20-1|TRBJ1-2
TGCAGTGCTCCGGACAGGGGGCTTGATGGCTACACCTTC
CSAPDRGLDGYTF
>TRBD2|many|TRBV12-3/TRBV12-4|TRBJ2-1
TGTGCCAGCAGTCCAACGGGGGGGCTAAGAAATGAGCAGTTCTTC
CASSPTGGLRNEQFF
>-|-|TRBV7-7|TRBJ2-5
TGTGCCAGCAACTTAGTTCCAGGGCAAGAGACCCAGTACTTC
CASNLVPGQETQYF
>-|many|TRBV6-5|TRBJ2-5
TGTGCCAGCAGTCATATGGGGACCCAGTACTTC
CASSHMGTQYF
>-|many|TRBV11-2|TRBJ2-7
TGTGCCAGCAGCGTGAGGGGCTCCTACGAGCAGTACTTC
CASSVRGSYEQYF
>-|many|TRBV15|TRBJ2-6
TGTGCCACCAGCAGAGATCTTGGGGAGCCCAACGTCCTGACTTTC
CATSRDLGEPNVLTF
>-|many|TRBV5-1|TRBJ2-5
TGCGCCAGCAGCTTCGTCGCTGGGGGAGAGGAGACCCAGTACTTC
CASSFVAGGEETQYF
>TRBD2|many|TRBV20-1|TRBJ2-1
TGCAGTGCTAGGGCCCCCAGCGGGGGGACGAGTGAGCAGTTCTTC
CSARAPSGGTSEQFF
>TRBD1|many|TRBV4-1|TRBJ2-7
TGCGCCAGCACCCGCTCCCACAGGGGGAAGGACGAGCAGTACTTC
CASTRSHRGKDEQYF
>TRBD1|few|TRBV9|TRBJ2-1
TGTGCCAGCAGCGCTCGACAGGGCGGGTATGAGCAGTTCTTC
CASSARQGGYEQFF
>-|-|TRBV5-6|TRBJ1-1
TGTGCCAGCAGCTTCTACGGAGAGAGGGGCACTGAAGCTTTCTTT
CASSFYGERGTEAFF
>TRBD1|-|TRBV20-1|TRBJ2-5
TGCAGTGCTAACAGGGGTTCAGAGACCCAGTACTTC
CSANRGSETQYF
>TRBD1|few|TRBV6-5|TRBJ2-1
TGTGCCAGCAGTTTCGACACAGGGGCAGGTTACAATGAGCAGTTCTTC
CASSFDTGAGYNEQFF
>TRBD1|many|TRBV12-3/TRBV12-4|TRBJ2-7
TGTGCCAGCAGTTCACCGGACAGGGAAATTTACGAGCAGTACTTC
CASSSPDREIYEQYF
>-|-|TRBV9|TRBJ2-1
TGTGCCAGCAGCGTAGATGACCGCTTAGGCGATGAGCAGTTCTTC
CASSVDDRLGDEQFF
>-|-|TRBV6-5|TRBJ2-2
TGTGCCAGCAGTTACTCGGCAGGGGCCAACACCGGGGAGCTGTTTTTT
CASSYSAGANTGELFF